Below are 8 T cell receptor beta chains sequenced from a single sample in a study of T-cell memory formation after mild COVID-19. TCRdb processed the 5' RACE reads anew with MiXCR; each CDR3 protein has one entry. In the table there are approximately 180,000 distinct CDR3 sequences, approximately 16% of which are singletons. Sequencing input: PBMCs or a T cell subset sorted from them (not recorded which). The receptors were sampled from an adult woman who had mild COVID-19 (a few samples of this study predate the infection). Cell type and time point are not known.

This clonotype was recorded only once. The chain employs TRBV18 and TRBJ1-5; 12 nucleotides match TRBD1. CDR1 and CDR2 from the germline V gene are KGHSH and LQKENI. Unmatched junction bases numbered 4, after V lost 3 bases and J lost 7 bases. The CDR3 sequence is 15 residues long. The CDR3: CASSPGQGAWQPQHF. DNA for the CDR3: TGTGCCAGCTCACCGGGACAGGGGGCATGGCAGCCCCAGCATTTT.

This chain uses TRBV7-3 with TRBJ2-5, with a weak D call TRBD1 (6 bases). The germline gives CDR1 SGHTA, CDR2 FQGTGA. V lost 0 bases, J lost 3 bases, and 14 bases lay in between. The CDR3 sequence is 16 residues long. The CDR3 nucleotides are TGTGCCAGCAGCTTAACGGGGCCACAGGGAGAAGAGACCCAGTACTTC. Residues: CASSLTGPQGEETQYF.

This clonotype turned up a few times. The chain is built from TRBV20-1 and TRBJ2-3, with D possibly being TRBD2 (5 bases). V was shortened by 2 bases and J by 3 bases, with 9 bases between the two germline ends. The CDR3 has 13 residues. Germline V gene data show CDR1 as DFQATT and CDR2 as SNEGSKA (reference sequence). CDR3 nucleotides: TGCAGTGCTAGACTCCGGGATACAGATACGCAGTATTTT. Protein product: CSARLRDTDTQYF.

The table lists this clonotype with a few counts. The genes are TRBV7-2 and TRBJ2-7, with TRBD2 identical over 9 bases. V lost 2 bases and J lost 2; bases outside the gene matches: 4. CDR1 and CDR2 (germline): SGHTA, FQGNSA. The CDR3 covers 15 residues. CDR3 nucleotide sequence: TGTGCCAGCAGCTTATCGACTAGCGGAACCTACGAGCAGTACTTC. Its translation is CASSLSTSGTYEQYF. Complete variable domain (other parts from reference TRBV7-2 and TRBJ2-7): GAGVSQSPSNKVTEKGKDVELRCDPISGHTALYWYRQSLGQGLEFLIYFQGNSAPDKSGLPSDRFSAERTGGSVSTLTIQRTQQEDSAVYLCASSLSTSGTYEQYFGPGTRLTVT.

V is TRBV7-9 and J is TRBJ2-3; D is possibly TRBD1 (6 bases). V lost 5 bases, J lost 0 bases, and 18 bases lay in between. This CDR3 contains 17 residues. The germline gives CDR1 SEHNR, CDR2 FQNEAQ (reference sequence). The CDR3 sequence: CASSRAQGPSSTDTQYF. The CDR3 DNA reads TGTGCCAGCAGCCGGGCCCAGGGGCCCTCTAGCACAGATACGCAGTATTTT.

The J gene is TRBJ1-5, the V gene TRBV18; the match to TRBD1 covers 9 bases. Germline V gene lookup returns CDR1 KGHSH and CDR2 LQKENI. CDR3 length: 15 residues. V lost 3 bases to trimming and J lost 5 bases; unmatched junction nucleotides: 5. The CDR3 bases are TGTGCCAGCTCACCCCCGGGACAGGGTGATCAGCCCCAGCATTTT. Its translation: CASSPPGQGDQPQHF.

This clonotype has only a few counts. The gene calls are TRBV29-1 and TRBJ1-1, with TRBD1 as a possible D gene (5 bases). The V gene lost 4 bases and the J gene lost 6 bases, with 12 bases spanning the gap. CDR3 length equals 12 residues. Germline V CDR1 and CDR2: SQVTM, ANQGSEA. This CDR3 reads CSVGQQVAEAFF. In DNA, the CDR3 is TGCAGCGTTGGTCAACAGGTCGCTGAAGCTTTCTTT.

This clonotype has just a few counts. The rearrangement uses TRBV24-1 and TRBJ2-3, with 9 bases matching TRBD1. V gave up 7 bases and J gave up 9 bases; unmatched junction bases: 10. Looked up from germline, CDR1 is KGHDR and CDR2 is SFDVKD. The CDR3 runs 14 residues. The CDR3 nucleotides read TGTGCCACCAGGCGGACAGGGGCTAGTAGCACGCAGTATTTT. Translated, it gives CATRRTGASSTQYF.